A single sample is the source of the 28 T cell receptor beta chains below, sequenced in a study of early T cells in non-severe SARS-CoV-2 infection. TCRdb fed the 5' RACE reads into MiXCR, producing one record per CDR3 protein. The table records tens of thousands of distinct CDR3 sequences, roughly 13% of them present only once. Sample: whole blood. These receptors all stem from an adult who was a healthcare worker with PCR-confirmed SARS-CoV-2 infection or an uninfected control (not recorded which).

The CDR3, as DNA: TGTGCCAGCAGTGGAAACCCTCAGGAGACCCAGTACTTC. Encoded protein: CASSGNPQETQYF. The chain uses TRBV2 and TRBJ2-5; D is ambiguous. This CDR3 contains 13 residues. Looked up from germline, CDR1 is SNHLY and CDR2 is FYNNEI. V was pared by 4 bases and J by 5 bases, with 11 bases between.

This clonotype appeared a few times. An end of the junction differs from the germline gene, which may be a read error. This sequence joins TRBV12-3 or TRBV12-4 and TRBJ2-3; 13 positions agree with TRBD2. CDR3 length: 12 residues. The CDR3 nucleotides read TGTGCCAGCAGTACCGGGACTAGCGGGACGATTTTT. It yields the protein CASSTGTSGTIF.

This clonotype came up a few times. This chain connects TRBV18 to TRBJ2-2; 9 bases are a match to TRBD1. V lost 3 bases to trimming and J lost 6 bases; unmatched junction nucleotides: 11. The CDR3 contains 17 residues. Germline CDR1 KGHSH, CDR2 LQKENI. The CDR3 protein is CASSPTLGQGVAGELFF. For the CDR3, the DNA is TGTGCCAGCTCACCTACCTTGGGACAGGGCGTGGCCGGGGAGCTGTTTTTT.

In its sample, this clonotype was seen many times. The chain uses TRBV28 and TRBJ1-1, with D possibly being TRBD1 (5 bases). The CDR3 is 14 amino acids. The V end lost 6 bases, the J end lost 1 base, and 12 bases lay between the germline ends. CDR1 and CDR2 from the germline V gene are MDHEN and SYDVKM. CDR3 amino acids: CASRSQGANTEAFF. In nucleotides, the CDR3 is TGTGCCAGCAGGTCCCAGGGAGCGAACACTGAAGCTTTCTTT.

The chain's CDR3 is CASSPSWLARGELFF. In DNA form, the CDR3 reads TGTGCCAGCTCACCATCGTGGCTAGCGCGCGGGGAGCTGTTTTTT. V and J are TRBV18 and TRBJ2-2, with D possibly matching TRBD2 (6 bases). V was trimmed by 2 bases and J by 7 bases, leaving 14 bases between them. CDR3 length equals 15 residues. Germline CDR1 KGHSH, CDR2 LQKENI.

The table lists this clonotype with many counts. V usage is TRBV29-1 and J usage is TRBJ2-1; 10 bases are shared with TRBD2. V lost 4 bases and J lost 8; bases outside the gene matches: 5. Germline loops: CDR1 SQVTM, CDR2 ANQGSEA. CDR3 size: 13 residues. The CDR3 DNA follows: TGCAGCGTTGCAACTAGCGGGATCGATGAGCAGTTCTTC. It yields the protein CSVATSGIDEQFF.

A few counts support this clonotype. The chain couples TRBV29-1 to TRBJ2-7; TRBD1 matches at 8 bases. The length of the CDR3 is 12 residues. Unmatched junction bases numbered 4, after V lost 5 bases and J lost 4 bases. CDR1 SQVTM and CDR2 ANQGSEA come from the germline V gene. The CDR3 nucleotides read TGCAGCGTTCTGCAGGGGGCATACGAGCAGTACTTC. This encodes CSVLQGAYEQYF.

This clonotype was detected a few times. The rearrangement joins TRBV11-2 to TRBJ2-1; TRBD2 agrees at 11 bases. Germline V gene sequence: CDR1 SGHAT, CDR2 FQNNGV. The V segment lost 5 bases and the J segment 3 bases; nucleotides outside the gene matches: 12. CDR3 size: 18 residues. The CDR3 region has the DNA TGTGCCAGCAGCACAACGCGAGTAGCGGGAGGGTTCTACAATGAGCAGTTCTTC. Encoded protein: CASSTTRVAGGFYNEQFF.

This clonotype was counted ten times or more. This chain links TRBV25-1 with TRBJ2-3; possibly TRBD2 for D (6 bases). Germline assignment: CDR1 MGHDK and CDR2 SYGVNS. Trimming pared 2 bases from V and 6 bases from J, leaving 12 bases between. The CDR3 length is 14 residues. CDR3 sequence: CASSETRGTDTQYF. Written as DNA, the CDR3 is TGTGCCAGCAGTGAAACGCGCGGGACGGATACGCAGTATTTT. Complete variable domain (other parts from reference TRBV25-1 and TRBJ2-3): EADIYQTPRYLVIGTGKKITLECSQTMGHDKMYWYQQDPGMELHLIHYSYGVNSTEKGDLSSESTVSRIRTEHFPLTLESARPSHTSQYLCASSETRGTDTQYFGPGTRLTVL.

This clonotype was recorded at least ten times. This chain connects TRBV19 to TRBJ2-3; D is perhaps TRBD2 (6 bases). This CDR3 comprises 13 residues. The germline V gene encodes CDR1 LNHDA and CDR2 SQIVND (reference sequence). Trimming removed 2 bases from V and 4 bases from J, with 7 bases in between. CDR3 loop: CASSIRDSDTQYF. The CDR3 DNA reads TGTGCCAGTAGTATAAGGGACTCAGATACGCAGTATTTT.

This chain joins TRBV6-5 and TRBJ2-3; no definite D call. CDR1 is MNHEY and CDR2 is SVGAGI in the germline V gene. The V gene lost 0 bases and the J gene lost 2 bases, with 6 bases spanning the gap. The CDR3 sequence is 14 residues long. CDR3 sequence (DNA): TGTGCCAGCAGTTACTCGACACACACAGATACGCAGTATTTT. Residues: CASSYSTHTDTQYF.

This clonotype was picked up a small number of times. The chain carries TRBV6-2 or TRBV6-3 and TRBJ1-6; 9 bases map to TRBD1. The CDR3 runs 16 residues. Per the germline V gene, CDR1 is MNHEY and CDR2 is SVGEGT. V gave up 8 bases and J gave up 5 bases; unmatched junction bases: 10. The CDR3 is CASVWGQGNNNSPLHF. For the CDR3, the DNA is TGTGCCAGCGTCTGGGGACAGGGAAACAATAATTCACCCCTCCACTTT.

This clonotype has ten or more counts. The rearrangement uses TRBV10-2 and TRBJ1-1; 9 nucleotides agree with TRBD1. The CDR3 is made up of 16 amino acids. Germline trimming cut 6 bases from V and 1 base from J; bases unmatched to any gene: 9. Germline values: CDR1 WSHSY, CDR2 SAAADI. The CDR3 spells CASRPAWTGENTEAFF. The CDR3 DNA reads TGCGCCAGCAGGCCTGCCTGGACAGGGGAGAACACTGAAGCTTTCTTT.

DNA of the CDR3: TGCAGCGTTGAAGGAAGGGAGAGGTTGGAAGGCTACACCTTC. As protein: CSVEGRERLEGYTF. The rearrangement joins TRBV29-1 to TRBJ1-2; D gene uncertain. Between the trimmed V and J ends, which lost 1 base and 8 bases, there was a span of 17 bases. CDR1 SQVTM and CDR2 ANQGSEA come from the germline V gene. The CDR3 runs to 14 residues. Filled out from reference TRBV29-1 and TRBJ1-2, the complete variable domain reads SAVISQKPSRDICQRGTSLTIQCQVDSQVTMMFWYRQQPGQSLTLIATANQGSEATYESGFVIDKFPISRPNLTFSTLTVSNMSPEDSSIYLCSVEGRERLEGYTFGSGTRLTVV.

This clonotype counts as medium-sized. The chain combines TRBV4-1 with TRBJ2-2; D remains unclear. Trimming removed 8 bases at V and 8 bases at J, with 15 bases between. This CDR3 region has 13 residues. CDR1 is MGHRA, CDR2 YSYEKL, per germline. The CDR3: CASSSYVVGELFF. CDR3 in DNA: TGCGCCAGCTCGTCCTACGTAGTAGGGGAGCTGTTTTTT.

This clonotype was found many times. The chain employs TRBV11-2 and TRBJ2-7; 11 bases map to TRBD2. Germline assignment: CDR1 SGHAT and CDR2 FQNNGV. V shed 3 bases, J shed 1 base, and the junction held 5 bases outside the gene matches. This CDR3 has 16 residues. The CDR3 here is CASSLQLAGASYEQYF. In DNA, the CDR3 is TGTGCCAGCAGCTTGCAACTAGCGGGAGCTTCCTACGAGCAGTACTTC.

There are many counts of this clonotype. The chain uses TRBV7-9 and TRBJ2-5; weak D call: TRBD1 (5 bases). Germline V CDR1 and CDR2: SEHNR, FQNEAQ (reference sequence). The CDR3 runs 18 residues. Trimming removed 4 bases from V and 4 bases from J, with 25 bases in between. The CDR3 loop is CASSSPETRAPRGETQYF. The CDR3 region has the DNA TGTGCCAGCAGCTCCCCGGAGACCAGGGCGCCTAGGGGAGAGACCCAGTACTTC.

This clonotype was detected only a few times. The chain couples TRBV18 to TRBJ2-2; perhaps TRBD1 as D (6 bases). V was pared by 8 bases and J by 5 bases, with 21 bases between. In germline, CDR1 is KGHSH, CDR2 LQKENI. The CDR3 length is 16 residues. The CDR3 spells CASTSGGAVLTGELFF. CDR3 nucleotides: TGTGCCAGCACATCTGGGGGCGCAGTCTTAACCGGGGAGCTGTTTTTT.

This clonotype has a count of ten or more. The rearrangement uses TRBV2 and TRBJ2-1; D call uncertain. Per germline, CDR1 SNHLY and CDR2 FYNNEI. This CDR3 is 12 amino acids long. V was pared by 5 bases and J by 5 bases, with 7 bases between. CDR3 bases: TGTGCCAGCAGTTTACTTGACAATGAGCAGTTCTTC. Its translation: CASSLLDNEQFF.

The chain recombines TRBV5-1 with TRBJ1-1; D gene ambiguous. With 0 bases removed from V and 2 bases from J, the gap between germline ends came to 5 bases. Germline loops: CDR1 SGHRS, CDR2 YFSETQ. CDR3 length: 13 amino acids. CDR3 loop: CASSLAFNTEAFF. Written as DNA, the CDR3 is TGCGCCAGCAGCTTGGCCTTTAACACTGAAGCTTTCTTT.

V and J are TRBV2 and TRBJ2-2, with D unclear. V lost 5 bases and J lost 1, with 11 bases in between. Germline V lookup: CDR1 SNHLY, CDR2 FYNNEI. The CDR3 runs to 15 residues. CDR3 in DNA: TGTGCCAGCAGTAGCCCCTTTCGGAACACCGGGGAGCTGTTTTTT. It codes for CASSSPFRNTGELFF.

This chain links TRBV15 with TRBJ2-2; D remains unclear. Germline values: CDR1 LNHNV, CDR2 YYDKDF (reference sequence). The V gene lost 0 bases and the J gene lost 2 bases, with 10 bases spanning the gap. The CDR3 is made up of 16 amino acids. The CDR3 DNA sequence: TGTGCCACCAGCAGAGATCGGAACTCCAACACCGGGGAGCTGTTTTTT. Its protein product is CATSRDRNSNTGELFF.

This clonotype was observed a few times. The genes are TRBV18 and TRBJ1-4; D not resolved. CDR3 length equals 12 residues. Trimming pared 6 bases from V and 6 bases from J, leaving 8 bases between. Germline V lookup: CDR1 KGHSH, CDR2 LQKENI. CDR3 bases: TGTGCCAGCTCGAGGAGGGATGAAAAACTGTTTTTT. Its translation is CASSRRDEKLFF.

The rearrangement links TRBV7-9 to TRBJ1-4; no clear D. V was trimmed by 6 bases and J by 8 bases, leaving 19 bases between them. Per the germline V gene, CDR1 is SEHNR and CDR2 is FQNEAQ (reference sequence). The CDR3 totals 15 residues. CDR3: CASRTSRAAGEKLFF. As DNA, the CDR3 is TGTGCCAGCAGAACATCGCGGGCAGCCGGGGAAAAACTGTTTTTT.

This clonotype has at least ten counts. This rearrangement joins TRBV20-1 to TRBJ1-1, with D possibly TRBD1 on 5 matching bases. In germline, CDR1 is DFQATT, CDR2 SNEGSKA (reference sequence). The V end lost 0 bases, the J end lost 0 bases, and 5 bases lay between the germline ends. This CDR3 comprises 13 residues. The CDR3 reads CSAREDMNTEAFF. CDR3 DNA sequence: TGCAGTGCTAGAGAGGACATGAACACTGAAGCTTTCTTT.

This clonotype was found many times. The chain employs TRBV4-1 and TRBJ2-7; D remains unclear. This CDR3 is 17 amino acids long. Between the trimmed V and J ends, which lost 4 bases and 0 bases, there was a span of 19 bases. The germline CDR1 and CDR2 sequences are MGHRA and YSYEKL. The CDR3 here is CASSPLDLGLSSYEQYF. The CDR3 nucleotides read TGCGCCAGCAGCCCCTTAGATCTTGGTTTAAGCTCCTACGAGCAGTACTTC.

The chain links TRBV29-1 to TRBJ1-1, with 10 bases aligning to TRBD1. CDR3 length: 12 residues. Germline values: CDR1 SQVTM, CDR2 ANQGSEA. Trimming cost V 4 bases and J 7 bases; bases outside gene matches: 3. In DNA form, the CDR3 reads TGCAGCGTTGGGACAGGGGGGATTGAAGCTTTCTTT. Translation gives CSVGTGGIEAFF.

V gene TRBV5-1 combines with J gene TRBJ1-1; D unclear. The CDR3 runs to 15 residues. Germline lookup yields CDR1 SGHRS and CDR2 YFSETQ. Trimming left V 2 bases short and J 5 bases short, with 16 bases between. The CDR3 sequence is CASSFIEGRETEAFF. CDR3 in DNA: TGCGCCAGCAGCTTTATCGAAGGCCGGGAGACTGAAGCTTTCTTT.